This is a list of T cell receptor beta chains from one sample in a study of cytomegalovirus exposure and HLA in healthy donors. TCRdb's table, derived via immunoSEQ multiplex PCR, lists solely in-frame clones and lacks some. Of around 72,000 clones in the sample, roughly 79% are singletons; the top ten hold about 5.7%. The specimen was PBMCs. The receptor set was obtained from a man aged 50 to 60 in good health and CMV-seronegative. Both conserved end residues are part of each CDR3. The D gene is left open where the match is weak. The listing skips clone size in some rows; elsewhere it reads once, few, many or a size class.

CDR3aa: CASKGGGTDTQYF
CDR3nt: TGTGCAAGCAAGGGGGGGGGCACAGATACGCAGTATTTT
d_gene: -
j_gene: TRBJ2-3
abundance: -
v_gene: TRBV11-3

CDR3aa: CASSEEQVSTDTQYF
CDR3nt: TGTGCCAGCAGTGAAGAACAGGTTAGCACAGATACGCAGTATTTT
d_gene: -
j_gene: TRBJ2-3
abundance: -
v_gene: TRBV2

CDR3aa: CASSLVVLSGRSDEQFF
CDR3nt: TGTGCCAGCAGCTTGGTTGTTCTGAGCGGGAGATCGGATGAGCAGTTCTTC
d_gene: TRBD2
j_gene: TRBJ2-1
abundance: -
v_gene: TRBV5-4

CDR3aa: CASSPPALAVKEQFF
CDR3nt: TGTGCCAGCTCACCACCGGCACTAGCGGTAAAGGAGCAGTTCTTC
d_gene: TRBD2
j_gene: TRBJ2-1
abundance: -
v_gene: TRBV18

CDR3aa: CASSPAVPEAFF
CDR3nt: TGTGCCAGCAGCCCCGCGGTACCTGAAGCTTTCTTT
d_gene: -
j_gene: TRBJ1-1
abundance: -
v_gene: TRBV7-9

CDR3aa: CASNIQGVSGYTF
CDR3nt: TGTGCCAGCAATATTCAGGGGGTGAGTGGCTACACCTTC
d_gene: TRBD1
j_gene: TRBJ1-2
abundance: -
v_gene: TRBV2

CDR3aa: CASSTGSLQETQYF
CDR3nt: TGTGCCAGCAGTACAGGGTCCCTTCAAGAGACCCAGTACTTC
d_gene: -
j_gene: TRBJ2-5
abundance: -
v_gene: TRBV7-2

CDR3aa: CAWSKTGSETQYF
CDR3nt: TGTGCCTGGAGTAAAACAGGGTCGGAGACCCAGTACTTC
d_gene: -
j_gene: TRBJ2-5
abundance: few
v_gene: TRBV30

CDR3aa: CASSGGVTEAFF
CDR3nt: TGTGCCAGCTCCGGGGGGGTCACTGAAGCTTTCTTT
d_gene: -
j_gene: TRBJ1-1
abundance: -
v_gene: TRBV19

CDR3aa: CASSQWTGQTGGEQYF
CDR3nt: TGTGCCAGCAGCCAGTGGACCGGACAGACAGGGGGCGAGCAGTACTTC
d_gene: TRBD1
j_gene: TRBJ2-7
abundance: -
v_gene: TRBV11-2

CDR3aa: CASGGVTVTGELFF
CDR3nt: TGCGCCAGCGGAGGGGTGACAGTCACCGGGGAGCTGTTTTTT
d_gene: -
j_gene: TRBJ2-2
abundance: -
v_gene: TRBV5-1

CDR3aa: CASRDRERQPQHF
CDR3nt: TGTGCCAGCAGGGACAGGGAAAGACAGCCCCAGCATTTT
d_gene: TRBD1
j_gene: TRBJ1-5
abundance: -
v_gene: TRBV27

CDR3aa: CASSPQGAGGNSPLHF
CDR3nt: TGTGCCAGCAGTCCCCAGGGGGCAGGCGGTAATTCACCCCTCCACTTT
d_gene: TRBD1
j_gene: TRBJ1-6
abundance: few
v_gene: TRBV6-4

CDR3aa: CASSLMVGRGYGYTF
CDR3nt: TGTGCCAGCAGCTTGATGGTGGGGCGCGGCTATGGCTACACCTTC
d_gene: -
j_gene: TRBJ1-2
abundance: -
v_gene: TRBV5-4

CDR3aa: CASSYSIFQPQHF
CDR3nt: TGTGCCAGCAGTTACTCTATCTTCCAGCCCCAGCATTTT
d_gene: -
j_gene: TRBJ1-5
abundance: -
v_gene: TRBV6-5

CDR3aa: CAWGHTYEQYF
CDR3nt: TGTGCCTGGGGACACACCTACGAGCAGTACTTC
d_gene: -
j_gene: TRBJ2-7
abundance: few
v_gene: TRBV30

CDR3aa: CASNRDSTNTGELFF
CDR3nt: TGCGCCAGCAATCGGGACAGCACGAACACCGGGGAGCTGTTTTTT
d_gene: TRBD1
j_gene: TRBJ2-2
abundance: -
v_gene: TRBV5-1

CDR3aa: CASSWTGGTEAFF
CDR3nt: TGTGCCAGCAGCTGGACAGGGGGCACTGAAGCTTTCTTT
d_gene: TRBD1
j_gene: TRBJ1-1
abundance: once
v_gene: TRBV7-2

CDR3aa: CASMGTGEGSYEQYF
CDR3nt: TGTGCCAGCATGGGCACGGGGGAAGGGAGTTACGAGCAGTACTTC
d_gene: -
j_gene: TRBJ2-7
abundance: few
v_gene: TRBV2

CDR3aa: CSVAGTSGDLYNEQFF
CDR3nt: TGCAGCGTTGCAGGAACTAGCGGGGATCTTTACAATGAGCAGTTCTTC
d_gene: TRBD2
j_gene: TRBJ2-1
abundance: once
v_gene: TRBV29-1

CDR3aa: CASSPHRGSSYEQYF
CDR3nt: TGCGCCAGCAGTCCTCACAGGGGAAGCTCCTACGAGCAGTACTTC
d_gene: TRBD1
j_gene: TRBJ2-7
abundance: -
v_gene: TRBV4-3

CDR3aa: CASSPGVTQYF
CDR3nt: TGTGCCAGCAGCCCAGGGGTTACGCAGTATTTT
d_gene: -
j_gene: TRBJ2-3
abundance: -
v_gene: TRBV7-9

CDR3aa: CASSRAGGPNTGELFF
CDR3nt: TGTGCCAGCAGCAGAGCGGGGGGTCCGAACACCGGGGAGCTGTTTTTT
d_gene: TRBD2
j_gene: TRBJ2-2
abundance: -
v_gene: TRBV11-2

CDR3aa: CASSLISGATYNSPLHF
CDR3nt: TGCGCCAGCAGCTTGATTAGCGGGGCTACCTATAATTCACCCCTCCACTTT
d_gene: -
j_gene: TRBJ1-6
abundance: -
v_gene: TRBV5-1

CDR3aa: CAWSVSRNTEAFF
CDR3nt: TGTGCCTGGAGTGTCTCCAGAAACACTGAAGCTTTCTTT
d_gene: -
j_gene: TRBJ1-1
abundance: -
v_gene: TRBV30

CDR3aa: CASSLASGGGGETQYF
CDR3nt: TGTGCCAGCAGCTTAGCCAGCGGGGGCGGGGGTGAGACCCAGTACTTC
d_gene: TRBD2
j_gene: TRBJ2-5
abundance: -
v_gene: TRBV7-2

CDR3aa: CASSLGRGRNYEQYF
CDR3nt: TGTGCCAGCAGCTTAGGCAGAGGCCGGAACTACGAGCAGTACTTC
d_gene: -
j_gene: TRBJ2-7
abundance: -
v_gene: TRBV7-8

CDR3aa: CASSRLSGVTTTEAFF
CDR3nt: TGTGCCAGCAGCCGCCTCTCCGGGGTGACGACCACTGAAGCTTTCTTT
d_gene: -
j_gene: TRBJ1-1
abundance: -
v_gene: TRBV7-9

CDR3aa: CASSQELLVGTGELFF
CDR3nt: TGTGCCAGCAGCCAAGAGTTACTAGTAGGCACCGGGGAGCTGTTTTTT
d_gene: -
j_gene: TRBJ2-2
abundance: -
v_gene: TRBV14

CDR3aa: CASSLGRTAFEAFF
CDR3nt: TGTGCCAGCAGCTTAGGAAGGACAGCATTTGAAGCTTTCTTT
d_gene: -
j_gene: TRBJ1-1
abundance: -
v_gene: TRBV13

CDR3aa: CASSPETSGRRTGELFF
CDR3nt: TGTGCCAGCTCACCAGAAACTAGCGGGAGGAGGACCGGGGAGCTGTTTTTT
d_gene: TRBD2
j_gene: TRBJ2-2
abundance: -
v_gene: TRBV18

CDR3aa: CAWSEGQGNSPLHF
CDR3nt: TGTGCCTGGAGTGAAGGACAGGGTAATTCACCCCTCCACTTT
d_gene: TRBD1
j_gene: TRBJ1-6
abundance: -
v_gene: TRBV30

CDR3aa: CASSNPSPFEGAEAFF
CDR3nt: TGTGCCAGCAGCAACCCCAGTCCCTTCGAGGGGGCTGAAGCTTTCTTT
d_gene: -
j_gene: TRBJ1-1
abundance: once
v_gene: TRBV7-9

CDR3aa: CASSLDKASGGYEQYF
CDR3nt: TGTGCCAGCAGCTTAGACAAGGCTAGCGGGGGTTACGAGCAGTACTTC
d_gene: TRBD2
j_gene: TRBJ2-7
abundance: -
v_gene: TRBV7-2

CDR3aa: CASSPYGSSNTEAFF
CDR3nt: TGTGCCAGTAGTCCCTACGGGTCCTCTAACACTGAAGCTTTCTTT
d_gene: -
j_gene: TRBJ1-1
abundance: -
v_gene: TRBV19

CDR3aa: CAWSQPGQNYEQYF
CDR3nt: TGTGCCTGGAGTCAACCGGGACAGAACTACGAGCAGTACTTC
d_gene: TRBD1
j_gene: TRBJ2-7
abundance: few
v_gene: TRBV30

CDR3aa: CASRDRASVHNEQFF
CDR3nt: TGTGCCAGCAGGGACCGCGCTAGCGTACACAATGAGCAGTTCTTC
d_gene: -
j_gene: TRBJ2-1
abundance: -
v_gene: TRBV11-2

CDR3aa: CASTGRSGGADTQYF
CDR3nt: TGTGCCAGCACCGGTCGTAGCGGGGGGGCAGATACGCAGTATTTT
d_gene: TRBD2
j_gene: TRBJ2-3
abundance: -
v_gene: TRBV6-6

CDR3aa: CASSSGTKERETQYF
CDR3nt: TGTGCCAGCAGCTCCGGGACTAAGGAACGAGAGACCCAGTACTTC
d_gene: TRBD2
j_gene: TRBJ2-5
abundance: -
v_gene: TRBV7-9

CDR3aa: CASSLDRGNTEAFF
CDR3nt: TGTGCCAGCAGTCTGGACAGGGGGAACACTGAAGCTTTCTTT
d_gene: TRBD1
j_gene: TRBJ1-1
abundance: -
v_gene: TRBV28

CDR3aa: CASSLTGEPYGYTF
CDR3nt: TGTGCCAGCAGCTTGACAGGCGAACCCTATGGCTACACCTTC
d_gene: -
j_gene: TRBJ1-2
abundance: few
v_gene: TRBV5-4

CDR3aa: CASSLGRVSHEQYF
CDR3nt: TGTGCCAGCAGCTTAGGCAGGGTTTCCCACGAGCAGTACTTC
d_gene: -
j_gene: TRBJ2-7
abundance: -
v_gene: TRBV7-8

CDR3aa: CASSLSQGNTEAFF
CDR3nt: TGCGCCAGCAGCTTGTCACAGGGGAACACTGAAGCTTTCTTT
d_gene: -
j_gene: TRBJ1-1
abundance: few
v_gene: TRBV5-1

CDR3aa: CASSLSTSGTGDTYEQYF
CDR3nt: TGTGCCAGCAGTTTGTCGACTTCCGGGACAGGGGACACCTACGAGCAGTACTTC
d_gene: TRBD1
j_gene: TRBJ2-7
abundance: -
v_gene: TRBV27

CDR3aa: CASSLQDRPITGELFF
CDR3nt: TGTGCCAGCAGCTTACAGGACAGACCTATCACCGGGGAGCTGTTTTTT
d_gene: -
j_gene: TRBJ2-2
abundance: -
v_gene: TRBV7-8

CDR3aa: CASSLAGTGAHEQYF
CDR3nt: TGTGCCAGCAGTTTAGCCGGGACAGGGGCTCACGAGCAGTACTTC
d_gene: TRBD1
j_gene: TRBJ2-7
abundance: few
v_gene: TRBV27

CDR3aa: CAWEKRTAVFTDTQYF
CDR3nt: TGTGCCTGGGAGAAGCGGACAGCGGTTTTTACAGATACGCAGTATTTT
d_gene: -
j_gene: TRBJ2-3
abundance: -
v_gene: TRBV30

CDR3aa: CATSRDHGQETQYF
CDR3nt: TGTGCCACCAGCAGAGATCACGGCCAAGAGACCCAGTACTTC
d_gene: -
j_gene: TRBJ2-5
abundance: -
v_gene: TRBV15

CDR3aa: CASGQGRNNSPLHF
CDR3nt: TGTGCCAGCGGACAGGGGAGAAATAATTCACCCCTCCACTTT
d_gene: TRBD1
j_gene: TRBJ1-6
abundance: -
v_gene: TRBV2

CDR3aa: CASSPRTSGIETQYF
CDR3nt: TGTGCCAGCAGCCCCCGGACTAGCGGGATAGAGACCCAGTACTTC
d_gene: TRBD2
j_gene: TRBJ2-5
abundance: -
v_gene: TRBV9

CDR3aa: CASSLDRGRGAFF
CDR3nt: TGTGCCAGCAGCTTGGACAGGGGACGAGGAGCTTTCTTT
d_gene: TRBD1
j_gene: TRBJ1-1
abundance: -
v_gene: TRBV7-8

CDR3aa: CAWSSQGEAFF
CDR3nt: TGTGCCTGGAGTTCCCAGGGTGAAGCTTTCTTT
d_gene: -
j_gene: TRBJ1-1
abundance: -
v_gene: TRBV30

CDR3aa: CASSIKSYNEQFF
CDR3nt: TGTGCCAGTAGTATCAAGAGCTACAATGAGCAGTTCTTC
d_gene: -
j_gene: TRBJ2-1
abundance: -
v_gene: TRBV19

CDR3aa: CASSPVGTDTQYF
CDR3nt: TGTGCCAGCAGCCCCGTTGGCACAGATACGCAGTATTTT
d_gene: -
j_gene: TRBJ2-3
abundance: -
v_gene: TRBV5-4

CDR3aa: CAIRQVSFTGELFF
CDR3nt: TGTGCCATCCGACAGGTATCGTTCACCGGGGAGCTGTTTTTT
d_gene: -
j_gene: TRBJ2-2
abundance: -
v_gene: TRBV6-6

CDR3aa: CASSGMTGGKETQYF
CDR3nt: TGCGCCAGCAGCGGAATGACAGGGGGCAAGGAGACCCAGTACTTC
d_gene: TRBD1
j_gene: TRBJ2-5
abundance: once
v_gene: TRBV5-1

CDR3aa: CAVRQGEINEQFF
CDR3nt: TGTGCTGTCAGACAGGGGGAGATCAATGAGCAGTTCTTC
d_gene: TRBD1
j_gene: TRBJ2-1
abundance: -
v_gene: TRBV7-7

CDR3aa: CSVEERGKNTGELFF
CDR3nt: TGCAGCGTTGAAGAGCGGGGGAAGAACACCGGGGAGCTGTTTTTT
d_gene: TRBD2
j_gene: TRBJ2-2
abundance: few
v_gene: TRBV29-1

CDR3aa: CASSPAGAYEQYF
CDR3nt: TGTGCCAGCAGTCCGGCGGGAGCCTACGAGCAGTACTTC
d_gene: TRBD2
j_gene: TRBJ2-7
abundance: -
v_gene: TRBV28

CDR3aa: CASSYLREYTF
CDR3nt: TGTGCCAGCAGCTATCTACGAGAATACACCTTC
d_gene: -
j_gene: TRBJ1-2
abundance: -
v_gene: TRBV7-2